This TCR beta chain is drawn from a study of cytomegalovirus exposure and HLA in healthy donors. Study-wide results and caveats: Listed as cytomegalovirus-associated were 164 TCR beta chains.

This clone showed up just a few times. Its antigen is unknown. The donors were part of the validation cohort of 120 subjects. That cohort was separate from the first cohort, which comprised 666 subjects. Trimming left V 0 bases short and J 10 bases short, with 12 bases between. The CDR3 has 12 amino acids. Germline V gives CDR1 GTSNPN, CDR2 SVGIG (reference sequence). Data came from immunoSEQ multiplex PCR; TCRdb stores just in-frame clones and leaves some out. The sample holds about 330,000 clones, approximately 90% seen once. The receptor's source is a woman in her late teens or twenties in good health and CMV-seronegative. The chain employs TRBV30 and TRBJ1-2; TRBD1 might be the D (5 bases). Sequenced sample: PBMCs. The CDR3 DNA is TGTGCCTGGAGTGTACCCGGGGGGTCCTACACCTTC. Encoded protein: CAWSVPGGSYTF.